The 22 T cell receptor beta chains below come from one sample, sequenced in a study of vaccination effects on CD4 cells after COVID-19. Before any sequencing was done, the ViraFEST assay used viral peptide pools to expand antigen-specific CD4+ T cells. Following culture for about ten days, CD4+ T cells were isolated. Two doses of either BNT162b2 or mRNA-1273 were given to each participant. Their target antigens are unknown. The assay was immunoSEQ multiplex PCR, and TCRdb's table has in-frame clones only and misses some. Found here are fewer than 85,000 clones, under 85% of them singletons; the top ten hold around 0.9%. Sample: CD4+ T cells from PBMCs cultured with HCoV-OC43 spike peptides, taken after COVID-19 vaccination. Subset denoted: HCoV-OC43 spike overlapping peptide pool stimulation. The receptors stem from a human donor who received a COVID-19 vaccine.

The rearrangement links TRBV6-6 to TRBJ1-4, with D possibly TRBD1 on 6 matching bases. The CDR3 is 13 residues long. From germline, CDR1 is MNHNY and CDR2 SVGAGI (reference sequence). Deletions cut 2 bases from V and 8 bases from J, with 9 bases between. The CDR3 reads CASSYRQGEKLFF. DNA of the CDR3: TGTGCCAGCAGTTACAGGCAGGGGGAAAAACTGTTTTTT.

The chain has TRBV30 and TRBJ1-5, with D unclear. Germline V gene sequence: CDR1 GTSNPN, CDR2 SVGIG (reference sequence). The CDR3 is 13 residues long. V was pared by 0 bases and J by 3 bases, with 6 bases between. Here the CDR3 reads CAWSVQVNQPQHF. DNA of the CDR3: TGTGCCTGGAGTGTGCAGGTCAATCAGCCCCAGCATTTT.

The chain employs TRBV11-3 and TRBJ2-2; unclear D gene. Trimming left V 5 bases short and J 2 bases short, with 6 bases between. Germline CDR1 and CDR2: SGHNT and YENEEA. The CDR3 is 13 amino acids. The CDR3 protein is CASSPRNTGELFF. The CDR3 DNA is TGTGCCAGCAGCCCCAGAAACACCGGGGAGCTGTTTTTT.

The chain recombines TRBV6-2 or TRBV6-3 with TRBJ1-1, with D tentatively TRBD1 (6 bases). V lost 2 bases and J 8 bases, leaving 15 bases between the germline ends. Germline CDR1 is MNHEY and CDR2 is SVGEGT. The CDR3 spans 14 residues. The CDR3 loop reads CASSYPGTPREAFF. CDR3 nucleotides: TGTGCCAGCAGTTACCCCGGGACACCTCGCGAAGCTTTCTTT.

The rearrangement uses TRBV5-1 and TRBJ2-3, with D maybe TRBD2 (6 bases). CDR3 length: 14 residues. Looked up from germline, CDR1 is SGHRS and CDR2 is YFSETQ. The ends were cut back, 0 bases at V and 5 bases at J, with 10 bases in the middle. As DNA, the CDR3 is TGCGCCAGCAGCTTGGTAGTAGCGGTAGATACGCAGTATTTT. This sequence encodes CASSLVVAVDTQYF.

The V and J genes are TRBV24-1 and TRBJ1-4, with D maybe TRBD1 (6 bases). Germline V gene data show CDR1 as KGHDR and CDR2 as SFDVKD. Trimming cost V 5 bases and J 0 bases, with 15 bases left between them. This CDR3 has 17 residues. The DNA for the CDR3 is TGTGCCACCAGTGCCGGGACACCCTGGGCAACTAATGAAAAACTGTTTTTT. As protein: CATSAGTPWATNEKLFF.

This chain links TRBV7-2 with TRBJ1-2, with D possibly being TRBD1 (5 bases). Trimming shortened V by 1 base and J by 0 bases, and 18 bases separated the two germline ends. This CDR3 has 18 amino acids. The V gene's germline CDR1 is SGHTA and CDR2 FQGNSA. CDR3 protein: CASSLVGTGRLANYGYTF. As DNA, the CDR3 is TGTGCCAGCAGCTTAGTAGGGACCGGCAGGTTAGCTAACTATGGCTACACCTTC.

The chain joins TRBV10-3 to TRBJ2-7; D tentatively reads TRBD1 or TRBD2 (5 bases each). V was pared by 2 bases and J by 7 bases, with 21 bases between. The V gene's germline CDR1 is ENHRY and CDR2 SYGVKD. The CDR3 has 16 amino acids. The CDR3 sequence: CAISERGPPNYGEQYV. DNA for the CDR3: TGTGCCATCAGTGAGAGGGGACCCCCTAATTACGGTGAGCAGTACGTC.

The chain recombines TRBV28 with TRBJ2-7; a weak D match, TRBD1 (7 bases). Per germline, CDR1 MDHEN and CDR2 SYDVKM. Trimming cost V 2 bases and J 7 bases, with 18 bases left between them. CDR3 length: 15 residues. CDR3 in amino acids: CASSLDTLAGGEQYV. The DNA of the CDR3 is TGTGCCAGCAGTTTAGATACTCTGGCAGGGGGGGAGCAGTACGTC.

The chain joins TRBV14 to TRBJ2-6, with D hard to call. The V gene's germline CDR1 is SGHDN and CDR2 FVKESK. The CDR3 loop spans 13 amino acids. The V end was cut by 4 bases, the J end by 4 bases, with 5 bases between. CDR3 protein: CASSPKGANVLTF. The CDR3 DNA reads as TGTGCCAGCAGCCCAAAGGGGGCCAACGTCCTGACTTTC.

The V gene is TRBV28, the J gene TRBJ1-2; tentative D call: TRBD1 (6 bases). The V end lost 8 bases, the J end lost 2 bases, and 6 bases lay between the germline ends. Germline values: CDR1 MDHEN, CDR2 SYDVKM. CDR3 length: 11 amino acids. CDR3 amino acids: CASGTNYGYTF. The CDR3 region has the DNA TGTGCCAGCGGGACAAACTATGGCTACACCTTC.

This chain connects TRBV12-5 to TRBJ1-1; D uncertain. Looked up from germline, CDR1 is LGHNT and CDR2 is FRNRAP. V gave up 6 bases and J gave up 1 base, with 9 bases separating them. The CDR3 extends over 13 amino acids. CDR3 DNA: TGTGCTAGTGGCACAGAGCCGAACACTGAAGCTTTCTTT. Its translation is CASGTEPNTEAFF.

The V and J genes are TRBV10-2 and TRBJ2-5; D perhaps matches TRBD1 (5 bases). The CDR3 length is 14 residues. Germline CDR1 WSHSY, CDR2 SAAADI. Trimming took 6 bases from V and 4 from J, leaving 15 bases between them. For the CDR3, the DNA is TGCGCCAGCAGGGGGCCCCAAAGCCCAGAGACCCAGTACTTC. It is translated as CASRGPQSPETQYF.

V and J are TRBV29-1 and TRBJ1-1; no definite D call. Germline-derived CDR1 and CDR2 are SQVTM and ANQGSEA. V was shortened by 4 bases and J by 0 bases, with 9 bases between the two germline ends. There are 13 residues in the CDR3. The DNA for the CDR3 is TGCAGCGTTGGTAGATACATGAACACTGAAGCTTTCTTT. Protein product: CSVGRYMNTEAFF.

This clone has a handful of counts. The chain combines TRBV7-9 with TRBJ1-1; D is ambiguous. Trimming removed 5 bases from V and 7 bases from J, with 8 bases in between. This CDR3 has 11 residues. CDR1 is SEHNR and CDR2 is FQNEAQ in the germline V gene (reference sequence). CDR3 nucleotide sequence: TGTGCCAGCAGCCCCCAGCATGAAGCTTTCTTT. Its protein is CASSPQHEAFF.

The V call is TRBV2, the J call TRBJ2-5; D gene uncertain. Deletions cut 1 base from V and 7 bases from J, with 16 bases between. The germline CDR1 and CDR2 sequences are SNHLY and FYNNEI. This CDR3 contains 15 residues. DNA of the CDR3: TGTGCCAGCAGTGAAGAGGCAGGTGCTGAAGGGACCCAGTACTTC. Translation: CASSEEAGAEGTQYF. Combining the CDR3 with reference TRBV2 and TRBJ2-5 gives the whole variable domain EPEVTQTPSHQVTQMGQEVILRCVPISNHLYFYWYRQILGQKVEFLVSFYNNEISEKSEIFDDQFSVERPDGSNFTLKIRSTKLEDSAMYFCASSEEAGAEGTQYFGPGTRLLVL.

The DNA for the CDR3 is TGTGCCAGCAGGGGGATCAGGGATAAGGCTGTAGGCACTGAAGCTTTCTTT. Translation gives CASRGIRDKAVGTEAFF. The V and J genes are TRBV5-6 and TRBJ1-1, with D perhaps matching TRBD1 (5 bases). With 5 bases removed from V and 4 bases from J, the gap between germline ends came to 24 bases. In germline, CDR1 is SGHDT, CDR2 YYEEEE. CDR3 length equals 17 residues.

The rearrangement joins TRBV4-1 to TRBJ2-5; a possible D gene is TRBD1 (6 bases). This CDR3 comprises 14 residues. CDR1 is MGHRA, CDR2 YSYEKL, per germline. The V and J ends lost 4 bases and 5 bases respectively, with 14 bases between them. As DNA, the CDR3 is TGCGCCAGCAGCCGCAGGACAGACTCGGAGACCCAGTACTTC. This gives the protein CASSRRTDSETQYF.

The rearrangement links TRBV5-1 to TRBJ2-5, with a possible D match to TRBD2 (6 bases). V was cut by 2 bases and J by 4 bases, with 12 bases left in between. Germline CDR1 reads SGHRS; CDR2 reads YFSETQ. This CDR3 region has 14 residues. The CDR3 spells CASSLRAGLETQYF. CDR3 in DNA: TGCGCCAGCAGCTTACGGGCGGGGCTAGAGACCCAGTACTTC.

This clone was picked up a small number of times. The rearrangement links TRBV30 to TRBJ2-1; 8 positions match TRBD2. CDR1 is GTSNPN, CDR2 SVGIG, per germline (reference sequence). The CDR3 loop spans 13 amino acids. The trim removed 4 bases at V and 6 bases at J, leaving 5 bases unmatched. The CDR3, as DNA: TGTGCCTGGAACTTTCGGGGGGGCAATGAGCAGTTCTTC. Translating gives CAWNFRGGNEQFF.

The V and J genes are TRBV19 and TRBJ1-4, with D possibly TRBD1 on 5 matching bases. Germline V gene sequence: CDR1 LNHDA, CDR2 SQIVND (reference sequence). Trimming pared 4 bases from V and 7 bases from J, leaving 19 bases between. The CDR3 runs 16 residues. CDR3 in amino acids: CASSSPDTFGAEKLFF. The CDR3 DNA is TGTGCCAGTAGTAGCCCAGACACCTTCGGGGCTGAAAAACTGTTTTTT.

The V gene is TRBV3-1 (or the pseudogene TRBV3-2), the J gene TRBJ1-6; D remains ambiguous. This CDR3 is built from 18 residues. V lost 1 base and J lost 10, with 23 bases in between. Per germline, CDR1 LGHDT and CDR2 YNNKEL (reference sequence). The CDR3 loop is CASSQANSRAITGSPLHF. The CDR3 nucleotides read TGTGCCAGCAGCCAAGCTAATAGCCGGGCCATCACGGGGTCACCCCTCCACTTT.